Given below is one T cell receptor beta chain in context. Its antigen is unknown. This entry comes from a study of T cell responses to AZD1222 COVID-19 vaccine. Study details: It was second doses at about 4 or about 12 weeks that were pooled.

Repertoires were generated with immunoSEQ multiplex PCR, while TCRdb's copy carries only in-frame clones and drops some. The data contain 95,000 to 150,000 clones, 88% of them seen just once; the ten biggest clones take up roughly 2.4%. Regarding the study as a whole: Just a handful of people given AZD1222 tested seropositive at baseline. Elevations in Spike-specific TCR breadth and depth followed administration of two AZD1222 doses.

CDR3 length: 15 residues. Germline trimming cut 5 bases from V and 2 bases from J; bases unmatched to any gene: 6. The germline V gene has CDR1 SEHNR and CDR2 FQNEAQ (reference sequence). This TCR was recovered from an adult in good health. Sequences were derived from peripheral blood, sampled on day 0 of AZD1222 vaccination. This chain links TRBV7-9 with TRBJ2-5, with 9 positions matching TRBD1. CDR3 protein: CASSPTGGWQETQYF. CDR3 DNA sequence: TGTGCCAGCAGCCCGACAGGGGGTTGGCAAGAGACCCAGTACTTC.